The 22 T cell receptor beta chains in this list originate from one sample, sequenced in a study of post-analysis software for immune sequencing data. Unique molecular identifiers were built into the TCR beta cDNA libraries. TCRdb itself ran the PCR reads through MiXCR, one entry per CDR3 protein. The data hold roughly 540,000 distinct CDR3 sequences, with less than 40% observed a single time. Study outcomes and limitations: In patients, a few TRBV segments were more frequent than in controls, with TRBV5-6, TRBV5-1 and TRBV20-1 among them.

The antigens of these receptors remain unknown. The source material was blood. Receptors originate from a girl between 2 and 17 years old with multiple sclerosis.

J is TRBJ1-6 and V is TRBV4-2; D may be TRBD1 (5 bases). Germline lookup yields CDR1 LGHNA and CDR2 YNFKEQ. The V end lost 0 bases, the J end lost 8 bases, and 11 bases lay between the germline ends. The CDR3 loop spans 15 amino acids. CDR3 sequence reads: CASSQDQGADSPLHF. Written as DNA, the CDR3 is TGTGCCAGCAGCCAAGATCAAGGGGCGGATTCACCCCTCCACTTT.

To note about this clonotype: One end of the junction fails to match germline, which may point to a read error. The rearrangement uses TRBV27 and TRBJ1-2; no reliable D call. The germline V gene has CDR1 MNHEY and CDR2 SMNVEV (reference sequence). This CDR3 has 15 residues. DNA of the CDR3: TGTGCCAGCAGTTTATCGGCGGCAGCGGAATATGGCCACACCTTC. It is translated as CASSLSAAAEYGHTF.

The gene calls are TRBV5-1 and TRBJ2-3; D unresolved. Germline values: CDR1 SGHRS, CDR2 YFSETQ. The CDR3 covers 14 residues. Trimming took 5 bases from V and 2 from J, leaving 12 bases between them. The CDR3: CASRPEKTTDTQYF. DNA of the CDR3: TGCGCCAGCAGACCCGAAAAAACCACAGATACGCAGTATTTT. The full variable domain, with the rest looked up from reference TRBV5-1 and TRBJ2-3, is KAGVTQTPRYLIKTRGQQVTLSCSPISGHRSVSWYQQTPGQGLQFLFEYFSETQRNKGNFPGRFSGRQFSNSRSEMNVSTLELGDSALYLCASRPEKTTDTQYFGPGTRLTVL.

The V and J genes are TRBV12-3 or TRBV12-4 and TRBJ2-1, with D perhaps matching TRBD1 (5 bases). The CDR3 loop spans 16 amino acids. V was clipped by 5 bases and J by 2 bases, with 16 bases between them. CDR3 protein: CASSPPGQSPYNEQFF. The CDR3 DNA is TGTGCCAGCAGTCCCCCCGGACAAAGTCCCTACAATGAGCAGTTCTTC.

The gene calls are TRBV27 and TRBJ2-1, with D perhaps TRBD2 (6 bases). The CDR3 extends over 15 amino acids. V was trimmed by 4 bases and J by 7 bases, leaving 17 bases between them. Germline CDR1 is MNHEY and CDR2 is SMNVEV (reference sequence). CDR3 amino acids: CASSSKLRGRNEQFF. The CDR3 DNA follows: TGTGCCAGCAGTTCGAAACTCCGTGGGAGGAATGAGCAGTTCTTC.

Of note for this clonotype: At one boundary the junction diverges from the germline segment, which might be a read error. J is TRBJ1-1 and V is TRBV6-5; D is unresolved. Germline CDR1 MNHEY, CDR2 SVGAGI. The CDR3 is 14 residues long. CDR3 nucleotides: TGTGCCAGCAGGTCCTCGGGTCCGAACACTGAAGTTTTCTTT. Protein sequence: CASRSSGPNTEVFF.

This chain joins TRBV20-1 and TRBJ2-1; 13 nucleotides align to TRBD2. Germline lookup yields CDR1 DFQATT and CDR2 SNEGSKA (reference sequence). The CDR3 is 13 residues long. J gave up 10 bases and V 3 bases, and 3 bases lay outside the gene matches. CDR3 nucleotide sequence: TGCAGTGCTAGGGGACTAGCGGGGCAGGAGCAGTTCTTC. Residues: CSARGLAGQEQFF.

The chain employs TRBV12-3 or TRBV12-4 and TRBJ1-1; D unresolved. The V and J ends lost 2 bases and 4 bases respectively, with 11 bases between them. The CDR3 runs to 14 residues. The CDR3 loop reads CASSLTAWGTEAFF. The CDR3, as DNA: TGTGCCAGCAGTTTAACAGCCTGGGGCACTGAAGCTTTCTTT.

The rearrangement uses TRBV29-1 and TRBJ2-3; 13 nucleotides align to TRBD2. The germline V gene has CDR1 SQVTM and CDR2 ANQGSEA. The CDR3 loop spans 12 amino acids. The CDR3 bases are TGCAACGGGGGACTAGCGGGGGATACGCAGTATTTT. As protein: CNGGLAGDTQYF.

The gene calls are TRBV29-1 and TRBJ2-5, with 8 positions matching TRBD2. J was trimmed by 13 bases and V by 5 bases; bases with no gene match: 21. This CDR3 is built from 15 residues. CDR1 SQVTM and CDR2 ANQGSEA come from the germline V gene. The CDR3 loop reads CSVNSGAGSYNERYF. The CDR3 coding sequence is TGCAGCGTTAATAGCGGGGCCGGCTCCTACAATGAGCGGTACTTC.

The genes are TRBV4-1 and TRBJ2-3, with TRBD2 identical over 13 bases. V was pared by 2 bases and J by 6 bases, with 5 bases of the junction left unmatched. The germline gives CDR1 MGHRA, CDR2 YSYEKL. The CDR3 loop spans 16 amino acids. CDR3 in DNA: TGCGCCAGCAGCCAAACGACTAGCGGGGGGTTGGATACGCAGTATTTT. This encodes CASSQTTSGGLDTQYF.

The genes are TRBV7-8 and TRBJ2-1; no clear D. The germline CDR1 and CDR2 sequences are SGHVS and FQNEAQ. The CDR3 sequence is 17 residues long. V shed 1 base and J shed 0 bases, with 13 bases lying between them. CDR3 protein: CASSLDSRGSSYNEQFF. DNA of the CDR3: TGTGCCAGCAGCTTAGACTCGCGCGGAAGCTCCTACAATGAGCAGTTCTTC.

The CDR3 is CASRATGTYGYTF. CDR3 nucleotide sequence: TGTGCCAGCAGGGCTACGGGAACCTATGGCTACACCTTC. The V gene is TRBV12-3 or TRBV12-4, the J gene TRBJ1-2; D call uncertain. This CDR3 comprises 13 residues. Trimming took 6 bases from V and 4 from J, leaving 12 bases between them.

The chain employs TRBV6-5 and TRBJ2-4; D is unresolved. TRBJ2-7 explains the end of the DNA better; the J call may be wrong. There are 13 residues in the CDR3. From germline, CDR1 is MNHEY and CDR2 SVGAGI. Written as DNA, the CDR3 is TGTGCCAGCAGTTACTCGTTGGGAATCGAGCAGTACTTC. Amino acid sequence: CASSYSLGIEQYF.

This clonotype turned up a few times. V is TRBV12-3 or TRBV12-4 and J is TRBJ1-1, with 7 bases fitting TRBD1. CDR3 size: 13 residues. The V segment lost 5 bases and the J segment 7 bases; nucleotides outside the gene matches: 7. The CDR3 DNA follows: TGTGCCAGCAGTCGCGGGACAGCCTATGAAGCTTTCTTT. Translating gives CASSRGTAYEAFF.

CDR3 coding DNA: TGTGCCAGCAGCCTTGGACAGGAGAGGGGGGTAGCTTTCTTT. Its translation is CASSLGQERGVAFF. The chain recombines TRBV3-1 with TRBJ1-1; TRBD1 agrees at 7 bases. Germline CDR1 is LGHDT and CDR2 is YNNKEL (reference sequence). The CDR3 is made up of 14 amino acids. Trimming removed 4 bases from V and 10 bases from J; junction bases left unmatched: 12.

This chain connects TRBV18 to TRBJ1-1; D might be TRBD1 (5 bases). The V end was cut by 1 base, the J end by 4 bases, with 7 bases between. The CDR3 spans 13 residues. CDR1 is KGHSH and CDR2 is LQKENI in the germline V gene. CDR3 region: CASSPLGTTEAFF. CDR3 nucleotide sequence: TGTGCCAGCTCACCACTGGGGACCACTGAAGCTTTCTTT. The full variable domain, with the rest looked up from reference TRBV18 and TRBJ1-1, is NAGVMQNPRHLVRRRGQEARLRCSPMKGHSHVYWYRQLPEEGLKFMVYLQKENIIDESGMPKERFSAEFPKEGPSILRIQQVVRGDSAAYFCASSPLGTTEAFFGQGTRLTVV.

As for this clonotype: The junction and the germline gene differ at one end; a read error may be behind it. The CDR3 sequence: CASSIQGPLDNSNQPQHF. DNA for the CDR3: TGCGCCAGCAGCATTCAGGGGCCCTTGGACAATAGCAATCAGCCCCAGCATTTT. The chain couples TRBV6-2 or TRBV6-3 to TRBJ1-5; TRBD1 might be the D (6 bases). CDR3 length: 18 amino acids. CDR1 and CDR2 from the germline V gene are MNHEY and SVGEGT.

In this sample, this clonotype turned up once. This chain uses TRBV6-5 with TRBJ2-4; D call uncertain. CDR1 is MNHEY, CDR2 SVGAGI, per germline. This CDR3 has 14 amino acids. V was trimmed by 10 bases and J by 15 bases, leaving 28 bases between them. CDR3 coding DNA: TGTGCCACGCGTTGGCATCTGAGCTCCTACGAGCGGTACTTC. It encodes CATRWHLSSYERYF.

The sample holds a few counts of this clonotype. V and J are TRBV6-5 and TRBJ1-2, with 9 bases that match TRBD1. Germline loops: CDR1 MNHEY, CDR2 SVGAGI. Losses at the gene ends were 6 bases for V and 3 bases for J; bases not matched to a gene: 8. The CDR3 has 15 residues. CDR3 DNA sequence: TGTGCCAGCAGACCACAGGGGGCGCGAGACTATGGCTACACCTTC. It codes for CASRPQGARDYGYTF.

This clonotype was recorded a few times. The chain recombines TRBV20-1 with TRBJ2-6; the D gene is possibly TRBD2 (5 bases). V lost 3 bases to trimming and J lost 0 bases, with 12 bases between them. The CDR3 totals 16 residues. In germline, CDR1 is DFQATT, CDR2 SNEGSKA (reference sequence). The CDR3, as DNA: TGCAGTGCTAGGGACTCCTTAAGCTCTGGGGCCAACGTCCTGACTTTC. Translating it yields CSARDSLSSGANVLTF.

The chain uses TRBV9 and TRBJ2-2; 7 positions agree with TRBD2. CDR1 and CDR2 from the germline V gene are SGDLS and YYNGEE. V lost 3 bases and J lost 1; bases outside the gene matches: 3. The CDR3 has 15 amino acids. This CDR3 is CASSELAQNTGELFF. The CDR3 region has the DNA TGTGCCAGCAGCGAACTAGCGCAGAACACCGGGGAGCTGTTTTTT.